The source of this TCR beta chain is a study of T-cell reconstitution after alpha-beta-depleted transplantation in children (dated by TCRdb to 2016 to 2018). The study in broad terms: The study quantitatively tracked T-cell immune reconstitution after TCRalphabeta/CD19-depleted allogeneic hematopoietic cell transplantation in children using TCR repertoire profiling.

V is trimmed back by 4 bases and J by 9 bases, and the junction contains 3 bases that no gene match accounts for. The CDR3 numbers 14 residues from cysteine through phenylalanine. This entry keeps only the CDR3 DNA: 42 bases, framed from base 1. CDR1 and CDR2 (SGDLS, YYNGEE) derive from the germline V gene. The library came from PCR. Instrument on record: Illumina HiSeq 2500. Molecular barcoding was employed in the preparation of TCR libraries, with unique molecular identifiers being used to normalize TCRbeta repertoire quantification. TCRdb reanalyzed the raw reads on its own, using fastp at Q25 for trimming and MiXCR for clone calling, and kept in-frame beta chains. Merged by CDR3 protein, the rows form single entries marked with the most common genes and DNA. Across this sample there are 90,000 to 100,000 distinct CDR3 sequences, with 12% seen only once. The ten biggest clones cover 11% to 15% of the sample.

This clonotype came up many times. The antigen it recognizes is unknown. Nothing much larger sits one base from this clone, and base qualities are not available. The TCR was taken from a human donor who donated a stem cell graft to a child with inherited bone marrow failure. The sequenced sample was PBMCs from the stem cell graft donor, obtained from the stem cell graft. Here the chain combines TRBV9 and TRBJ2-1; the central 14 bases match TRBD2. The CDR3 reads CASSPGLAGGEQFF. DNA sequence: TGTGCCAGCAGCCCTGGACTAGCGGGAGGTGAGCAGTTCTTC.